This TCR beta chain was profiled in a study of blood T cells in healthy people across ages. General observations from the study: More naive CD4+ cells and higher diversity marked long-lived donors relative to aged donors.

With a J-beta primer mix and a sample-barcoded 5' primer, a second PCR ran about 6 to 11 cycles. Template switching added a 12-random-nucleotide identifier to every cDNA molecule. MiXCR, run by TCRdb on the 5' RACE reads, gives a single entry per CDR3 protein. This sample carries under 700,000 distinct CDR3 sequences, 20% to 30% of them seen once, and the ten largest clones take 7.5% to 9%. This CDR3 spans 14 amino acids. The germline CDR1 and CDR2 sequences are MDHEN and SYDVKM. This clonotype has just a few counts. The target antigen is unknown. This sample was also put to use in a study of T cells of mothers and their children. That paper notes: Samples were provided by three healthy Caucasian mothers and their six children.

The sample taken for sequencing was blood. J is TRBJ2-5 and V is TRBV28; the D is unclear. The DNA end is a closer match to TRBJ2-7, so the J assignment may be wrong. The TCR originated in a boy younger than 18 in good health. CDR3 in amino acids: CASSTPGSSYEQYF. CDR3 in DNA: TGTGCCAGCAGTACCCCGGGTAGCTCCTACGAGCAGTACTTC.